Each of the 3 T cell receptor beta chains below was sequenced from the same sample in a study of human T cells and chemical hapten exposure. Time point denoted: pre-sensitization, week 0. Treatment here: therapeutic diphenylcyclopropenone sensitization with weekly scalp DPC. Via MiXCR, TCRdb re-called the RACE reads, giving one row per CDR3 protein. The data contain about 250,000 distinct CDR3 sequences, around 7.3% of them seen just once; the ten biggest clones take up 0.9% to 1.5%. The sample was whole blood, taken in connection with sensitization to the hapten diphenylcyclopropenone (DPC). These receptors were obtained from a man between 18 and 29 years old with alopecia areata. Some clones in this sample may be carry-over from other donors' samples.

This clonotype was seen more than once but under ten times. The chain links TRBV7-8 to TRBJ2-3; D could derive from TRBD1 or TRBD2 (5 bases each). The CDR3 has 15 amino acids. The germline CDR1 and CDR2 sequences are SGHVS and FQNEAQ. The V end was cut by 3 bases, the J end by 2 bases, with 12 bases between. The CDR3 DNA is TGTGCCAGCAGCTTCTGGCAGGGAGACACAGATACGCAGTATTTT. It translates to CASSFWQGDTDTQYF.

This rearrangement joins TRBV6-2 or TRBV6-3 to TRBJ1-1; weak D call: TRBD1 (6 bases). The CDR3 runs to 13 residues. Germline V gives CDR1 MNHEY, CDR2 SVGEGT. Trimming shortened V by 2 bases and J by 4 bases, and 8 bases separated the two germline ends. The CDR3 sequence: CASSYQGPTEAFF. The CDR3 bases are TGTGCCAGCAGTTACCAGGGGCCCACTGAAGCTTTCTTT.

This clonotype was found a few times. The V call is TRBV6-2 or TRBV6-3, the J call TRBJ2-1; possibly TRBD1 for D (6 bases). Germline CDR1 MNHEY, CDR2 SVGEGT. V lost 6 bases, J lost 10 bases, and 10 bases lay in between. CDR3 length: 11 amino acids. CDR3 amino acids: CASRQGTEQFF. CDR3 bases: TGTGCCAGCAGACAAGGGACAGAGCAGTTCTTC.